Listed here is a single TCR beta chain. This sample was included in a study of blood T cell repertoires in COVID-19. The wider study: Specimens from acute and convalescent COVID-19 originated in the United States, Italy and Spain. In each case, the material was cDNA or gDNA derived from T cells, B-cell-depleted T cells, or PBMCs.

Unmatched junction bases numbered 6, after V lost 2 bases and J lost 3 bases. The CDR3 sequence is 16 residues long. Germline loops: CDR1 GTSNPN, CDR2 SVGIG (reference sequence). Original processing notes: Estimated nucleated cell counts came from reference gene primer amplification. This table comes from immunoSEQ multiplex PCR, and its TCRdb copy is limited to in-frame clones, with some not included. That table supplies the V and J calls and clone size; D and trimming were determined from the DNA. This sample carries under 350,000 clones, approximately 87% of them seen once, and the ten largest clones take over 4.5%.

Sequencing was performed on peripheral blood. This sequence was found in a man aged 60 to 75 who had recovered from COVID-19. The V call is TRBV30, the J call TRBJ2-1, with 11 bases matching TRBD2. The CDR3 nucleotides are TGTGCCTGGAGTCCGCTAGCGGGAGGCGTCTACAATGAGCAGTTCTTC. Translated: CAWSPLAGGVYNEQFF.